The source of this T cell receptor (beta chain) is a study of control samples from healthy donors and cancer patients. Method: immunoSEQ multiplex PCR; TCRdb's copy keeps in-frame clones and lacks some. Of 150,000 to 200,000 clones listed, just over 85% are singletons. The V segment lost 4 bases and the J segment 4 bases; nucleotides outside the gene matches: 2. Germline lookup yields CDR1 SGHRS and CDR2 YFSETQ. The CDR3 runs to 12 residues. The sequencing input was blood. The rearrangement uses TRBV5-1 and TRBJ2-7; 7 bases map to TRBD1. This sequence was found in a young man in good health. This CDR3 is CASSMDRYEQYF. DNA for the CDR3: TGCGCCAGCAGCATGGACAGGTACGAGCAGTACTTC. The full variable domain, completed using reference TRBV5-1 and TRBJ2-7, is KAGVTQTPRYLIKTRGQQVTLSCSPISGHRSVSWYQQTPGQGLQFLFEYFSETQRNKGNFPGRFSGRQFSNSRSEMNVSTLELGDSALYLCASSMDRYEQYFGPGTRLTVT.